The rows below give T cell receptor beta chains drawn from one sample of a study of control samples from healthy donors and cancer patients. The method was immunoSEQ multiplex PCR; TCRdb's version includes in-frame clones alone and lacks a portion of them. The repertoire holds 85,000 to 100,000 clones, with roughly 93% as singletons. Sequencing was carried out using blood. Source of these receptors: a man younger than 35 in good health. Each CDR3 is given with its conserved first and last residue. Fields, in order: V gene, J gene, CDR3 protein.

V: TRBV11-2
J: TRBJ1-1
CDR3: CASSLFSPQGALMTEAFF

V: TRBV4-1
J: TRBJ2-7
CDR3: CASSQVGDNSYEQYF

V: TRBV30
J: TRBJ1-2
CDR3: CARQGVEDYGYTF

V: TRBV29-1
J: TRBJ2-1
CDR3: CSVPKGSSSYNEQFF

V: TRBV19
J: TRBJ1-1
CDR3: CASSIGGGNTEAFF

V: TRBV7-8
J: TRBJ2-7
CDR3: CASSLVRHMGSHEQYF

V: TRBV27
J: TRBJ1-1
CDR3: CASSFRANTEAFF

V: TRBV4-1
J: TRBJ2-1
CDR3: CASSLRTGGTWNEQFF

V: TRBV29-1
J: TRBJ2-5
CDR3: CSVERFSGGVVQETQYF

V: TRBV27
J: TRBJ2-1
CDR3: CASIGHRDYNEQFF

V: TRBV29-1
J: TRBJ2-1
CDR3: CSSDGGVEQFF

V: TRBV10-2
J: TRBJ2-2
CDR3: CASRGQGANTGELFF

V: TRBV27
J: TRBJ1-2
CDR3: CASSPEGYGYTF

V: TRBV5-1
J: TRBJ2-3
CDR3: CASSLTGSPEDTQYF

V: TRBV30
J: TRBJ1-1
CDR3: CAWSPISEAFF

V: TRBV30
J: TRBJ1-1
CDR3: CAWSKGRDTEAFF

V: TRBV9
J: TRBJ2-2
CDR3: CASSVTTGELFF

V: TRBV29-1
J: TRBJ1-2
CDR3: CSAPAADGYTF

V: TRBV27
J: TRBJ2-1
CDR3: CASSLLGPVALDEQFF

V: TRBV7-8
J: TRBJ2-2
CDR3: CASSFRVAGELFF

V: TRBV6-1
J: TRBJ1-2
CDR3: CASSEGNWRGYTF

V: TRBV15
J: TRBJ2-5
CDR3: CATSRGAAQETQYF

V: TRBV9
J: TRBJ2-5
CDR3: CASSVAGTQETQYF

V: TRBV5-1
J: TRBJ2-5
CDR3: CASSSGQQETQYF

V: TRBV29-1
J: TRBJ1-1
CDR3: CSVEALGDTEAFF

V: TRBV7-2
J: TRBJ1-2
CDR3: CASSLVAGPDYGYTF

V: TRBV10-1
J: TRBJ1-4
CDR3: CASSTGHPNEKLFF

V: TRBV3-1/TRBV3-2
J: TRBJ1-2
CDR3: CASSIRGGNDGYTF

V: TRBV11-2
J: TRBJ2-1
CDR3: CASSLGNEQFF

V: TRBV30
J: TRBJ1-1
CDR3: CAWSDSSYGTEAFF

V: TRBV7-2
J: TRBJ1-4
CDR3: CASSLDSGVQEKLFF

V: TRBV20-1
J: TRBJ2-7
CDR3: CSARVTDEQYF

V: TRBV9
J: TRBJ1-2
CDR3: CASSVATGGSGGYTF

V: TRBV27
J: TRBJ2-1
CDR3: CASSFRGDPFNEQFF

V: TRBV7-2
J: TRBJ1-1
CDR3: CASSSTGFRHTEAFF

V: TRBV9
J: TRBJ2-1
CDR3: CASSVDVEGYNEQFF

V: TRBV6-6
J: TRBJ1-4
CDR3: CASTYSRTATNEKLFF

V: TRBV7-9
J: TRBJ2-1
CDR3: CASSQGGVYNEQFF